This T cell receptor (beta chain) was sequenced for a study of T cell responses to AZD1222 COVID-19 vaccine. General study findings and limits: Receipt of two AZD1222 doses was followed by a rise in Spike-specific TCR breadth and depth. Sampling that yielded the repertoires occurred only after the peak T cell response. In the spike-specific TCR repertoire, nearly half reportedly target unmutated variant regions.

Clones were sequenced by immunoSEQ multiplex PCR, and TCRdb holds only the in-frame ones, with some missing. The repertoire holds some 100,000 clones, with approximately 87% as singletons. As to this clone: Its antigen is unidentified.

CDR3 length: 12 amino acids. Germline V gene data show CDR1 as SEHNR and CDR2 as FQNEAQ (reference sequence). V shed 3 bases and J shed 7 bases, with 6 bases lying between them. This receptor was obtained from an adult in good health. Sequenced here: peripheral blood, sampled on day 0 of MenACWY control vaccination. This sequence joins TRBV7-9 and TRBJ1-4; D is unresolved. The DNA of the CDR3 is TGTGCCAGCAGCTTTATGTCTGAAAAACTGTTTTTT. Translating it yields CASSFMSEKLFF.